The 6 T cell receptor beta chains given below trace back to one sample, sequenced in a study of T cell responses to AZD1222 COVID-19 vaccine. Libraries were prepared by immunoSEQ multiplex PCR; TCRdb keeps only in-frame clonotypes and omits some of them. Among roughly 100,000 clones listed, 80% to 85% were seen once. The starting material was peripheral blood, obtained on day 0 of AZD1222 vaccination. The receptors were sampled from an adult in good health.

The chain employs TRBV9 and TRBJ2-5; a weak D match, TRBD2 (7 bases). The germline CDR1 and CDR2 sequences are SGDLS and YYNGEE. This CDR3 has 15 amino acids. The V end was cut by 0 bases, the J end by 5 bases, with 14 bases between. CDR3 sequence reads: CASSVAGGPKETQYF. In DNA form, the CDR3 reads TGTGCCAGCAGCGTAGCCGGGGGGCCAAAGGAGACCCAGTACTTC.

The rearrangement joins TRBV19 to TRBJ1-5; 9 nucleotides align to TRBD1. CDR1 is LNHDA and CDR2 is SQIVND in the germline V gene (reference sequence). V was pared by 4 bases and J by 4 bases, with 11 bases of the junction left unmatched. The CDR3 has 17 residues. The CDR3 sequence: CASSTVPGQGSNQPQHF. The CDR3 nucleotides read TGTGCCAGTAGTACCGTCCCGGGACAGGGATCGAATCAGCCCCAGCATTTT.

V is TRBV6-4 and J is TRBJ1-2; D remains ambiguous. Germline CDR1 is MRHNA and CDR2 is SNTAGT. The CDR3 spans 14 residues. Deletions cut 6 bases from V and 8 bases from J, with 19 bases between. CDR3: CASRAEVGTEGYTF. In nucleotides, the CDR3 is TGTGCCAGCAGGGCAGAAGTGGGTACGGAAGGCTACACCTTC.

This clone turned up a few times. This chain connects TRBV7-2 to TRBJ1-1; D unresolved. The CDR3 runs to 13 residues. Germline V CDR1 and CDR2: SGHTA, FQGNSA. Trimming removed 1 base at V and 4 bases at J, with 7 bases between. The chain's CDR3 is CASSLVGVTEAFF. The CDR3 nucleotides read TGTGCCAGCAGCTTAGTAGGAGTCACTGAAGCTTTCTTT.

The rearrangement links TRBV29-1 to TRBJ1-1; 7 positions agree with TRBD1. The trim removed 7 bases at V and 2 bases at J, leaving 4 bases unmatched. The CDR3 sequence is 12 residues long. Germline values: CDR1 SQVTM, CDR2 ANQGSEA. In DNA, the CDR3 is TGCAGCGGGCGGGACAGAAACACTGAAGCTTTCTTT. It is translated as CSGRDRNTEAFF.

The gene calls are TRBV11-3 and TRBJ1-1; D is unresolved. V was trimmed by 7 bases and J by 5 bases, leaving 14 bases between them. Looked up from germline, CDR1 is SGHNT and CDR2 is YENEEA. This CDR3 contains 13 residues. The CDR3 sequence is CASNLGIGTEAFF. CDR3 bases: TGTGCCAGCAACCTCGGTATAGGGACTGAAGCTTTCTTT.